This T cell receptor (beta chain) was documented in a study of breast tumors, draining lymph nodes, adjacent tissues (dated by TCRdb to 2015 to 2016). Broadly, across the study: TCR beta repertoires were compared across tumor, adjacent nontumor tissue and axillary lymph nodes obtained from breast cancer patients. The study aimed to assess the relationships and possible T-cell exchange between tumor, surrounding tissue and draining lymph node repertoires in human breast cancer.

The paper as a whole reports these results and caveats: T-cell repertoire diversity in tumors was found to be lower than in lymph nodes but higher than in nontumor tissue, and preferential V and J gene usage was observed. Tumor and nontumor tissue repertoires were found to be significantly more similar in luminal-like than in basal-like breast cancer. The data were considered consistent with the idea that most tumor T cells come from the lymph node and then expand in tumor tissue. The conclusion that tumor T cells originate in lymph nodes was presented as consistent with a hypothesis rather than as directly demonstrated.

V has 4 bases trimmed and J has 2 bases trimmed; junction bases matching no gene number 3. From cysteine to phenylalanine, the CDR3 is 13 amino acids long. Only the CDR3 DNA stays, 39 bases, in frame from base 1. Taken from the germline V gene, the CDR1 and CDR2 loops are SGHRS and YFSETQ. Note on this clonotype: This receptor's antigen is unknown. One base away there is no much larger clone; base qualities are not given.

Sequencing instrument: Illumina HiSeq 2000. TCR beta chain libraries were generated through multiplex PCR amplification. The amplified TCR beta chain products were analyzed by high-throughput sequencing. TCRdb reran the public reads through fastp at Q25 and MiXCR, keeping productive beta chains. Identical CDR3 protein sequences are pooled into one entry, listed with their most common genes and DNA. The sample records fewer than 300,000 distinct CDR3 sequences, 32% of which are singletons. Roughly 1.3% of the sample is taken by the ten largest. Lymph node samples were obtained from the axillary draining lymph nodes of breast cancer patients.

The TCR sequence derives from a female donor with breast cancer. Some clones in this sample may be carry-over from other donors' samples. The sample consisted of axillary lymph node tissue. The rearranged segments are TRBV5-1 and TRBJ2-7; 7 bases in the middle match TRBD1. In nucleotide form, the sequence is TGCGCCAGCAGCCGGGGACAGACCTACGAGCAGTACTTC. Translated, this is CASSRGQTYEQYF.